This TCR beta chain was recorded in a study of T cell responses to AZD1222 COVID-19 vaccine. Method: immunoSEQ multiplex PCR; TCRdb's copy keeps in-frame clones and lacks some. The data hold about 70,000 clones, with roughly 85% observed a single time. The receptor was derived from an adult in good health. The sequencing here drew on peripheral blood, taken on day 0 of AZD1222 vaccination.

CDR3 in DNA: TGTGCCAGCAGCTTGGGCGGGGGGCTCTCAGCTGAAGCTTTCTTT. Amino acid sequence: CASSLGGGLSAEAFF. The chain is built from TRBV7-2 and TRBJ1-1, with D possibly matching TRBD1 (6 bases). The CDR3 is 15 residues long. V lost 3 bases and J 6 bases, leaving 17 bases between the germline ends. CDR1 is SGHTA and CDR2 is FQGNSA in the germline V gene.